The T cell receptor beta chain described here comes from a study of cytomegalovirus exposure and HLA in healthy donors. Notes on the study in general: On later analysis, the bulk of CMV-associated TCR beta chains appeared to be HLA-restricted. Whilst most TCR sequences proved rare, a subset of public TCRs occurred across many donors.

13 Jbeta primers and 60 Vbeta primers were used for the PCR. As handled by the study authors: Roughly 73 million unique TCR beta chains, roughly 11 million of them shared, were counted by a later analysis. Repertoires were generated with immunoSEQ multiplex PCR, while TCRdb's copy carries only in-frame clones and drops some. The D gene and trimming were derived from the DNA, and the V and J assignments and clone size from that table. The repertoire holds some 140,000 clones, around 75% seen once, with around 3.1% in the top ten. The CDR3 length is 14 residues. Germline-derived CDR1 and CDR2 are SGHTA and FQGNSA. V lost 5 bases and J lost 4, with 14 bases in between. This clone was seen a few times. Its antigen is not known.

The V and J genes are TRBV7-2 and TRBJ1-1; tentatively, D is TRBD1 (6 bases). Source material: PBMCs. The sequence derives from a female donor in good health and CMV-seronegative. The DNA of the CDR3 is TGTGCCAGCAGCCTCCAGCGGGGGCGCACTGAAGCTTTCTTT. Its protein product is CASSLQRGRTEAFF.